Below, 19 T cell receptor beta chains from the same sample are listed, as sequenced in a study of cytomegalovirus exposure and HLA in healthy donors. Primers included in the PCR were 60 Vbeta and 13 Jbeta primers. This table comes from immunoSEQ multiplex PCR, and its TCRdb copy is limited to in-frame clones, with some not included. The sample shows about 160,000 clones, roughly 70% of them seen only once. The sample taken for sequencing was PBMCs. The source of these receptors is a woman aged 45-59 years in good health and CMV-seropositive.

The chain employs TRBV2 and TRBJ2-1; TRBD1 aligns across 12 bases. CDR1 is SNHLY and CDR2 is FYNNEI in the germline V gene. CDR3 length equals 19 residues. J was trimmed by 1 base and V by 4 bases; bases with no gene match: 11. The CDR3 DNA reads TGTGCCAGCAGTGCCCCCGGGACAGGGGGCATGGAATCCTACAATGAGCAGTTCTTC. This translates into CASSAPGTGGMESYNEQFF.

The genes are TRBV29-1 and TRBJ1-1; the D is unclear. CDR1 and CDR2 from the germline V gene are SQVTM and ANQGSEA. This CDR3 region has 12 residues. Trimming cost V 0 bases and J 2 bases, with 4 bases left between them. The chain's CDR3 is CSVEDTNTEAFF. The CDR3 region has the DNA TGCAGCGTTGAAGATACTAACACTGAAGCTTTCTTT.

The chain employs TRBV18 and TRBJ1-1; perhaps TRBD1 as D (6 bases). The V and J ends lost 4 bases and 4 bases respectively, with 10 bases between them. Germline CDR1 and CDR2: KGHSH and LQKENI. The CDR3 length is 13 residues. The DNA for the CDR3 is TGTGCCAGCTCACGGGTAGGGGGCACTGAAGCTTTCTTT. Its protein is CASSRVGGTEAFF.

The J gene is TRBJ2-7, the V gene TRBV27; D might be TRBD1 (5 bases). Germline CDR1 and CDR2: MNHEY and SMNVEV (reference sequence). Trimming stripped 2 bases from V and 3 bases from J, with 11 bases between. This CDR3 spans 14 amino acids. The CDR3 here is CASSLRQGNYEQYF. The CDR3 DNA follows: TGTGCCAGCAGTTTAAGGCAGGGAAACTACGAGCAGTACTTC.

This clone was detected only a few times. CDR3 protein: CASSISGLAASGQFF. As DNA, the CDR3 is TGTGCCAGTAGTATCTCGGGACTAGCGGCATCGGGGCAGTTCTTC. The gene calls are TRBV19 and TRBJ2-1; 11 bases line up with TRBD2. Germline V gives CDR1 LNHDA, CDR2 SQIVND (reference sequence). The CDR3 sequence is 15 residues long. Trimming cost V 3 bases and J 12 bases; bases outside gene matches: 10.

The rearrangement links TRBV29-1 to TRBJ1-6, with TRBD1 as a possible D gene (6 bases). The CDR3 sequence is 13 residues long. Between the trimmed V and J ends, which lost 4 bases and 9 bases, there was a span of 13 bases. The germline V gene encodes CDR1 SQVTM and CDR2 ANQGSEA. CDR3 nucleotide sequence: TGCAGCGTTGCCGGGACAACTGGTTCACCCCTCCACTTT. It specifies CSVAGTTGSPLHF. Using reference TRBV29-1 and TRBJ1-6 for the parts outside the CDR3, the full variable domain is SAVISQKPSRDICQRGTSLTIQCQVDSQVTMMFWYRQQPGQSLTLIATANQGSEATYESGFVIDKFPISRPNLTFSTLTVSNMSPEDSSIYLCSVAGTTGSPLHFGNGTRLTVT.

The chain has TRBV10-1 and TRBJ1-3; D might be TRBD1 (5 bases). V gave up 6 bases and J gave up 2 bases, with 14 bases separating them. The CDR3 covers 15 residues. CDR1 is WNHNN, CDR2 SYGVQD, per germline (reference sequence). CDR3 nucleotides: TGCGCCAGCAGCCAGGGCCAGAACCCTGGAAACACCATATATTTT. Translating it yields CASSQGQNPGNTIYF.

The genes are TRBV9 and TRBJ2-5; TRBD2 is a possible D gene (5 bases). Germline V gene lookup returns CDR1 SGDLS and CDR2 YYNGEE. With 2 bases removed from V and 4 bases from J, the gap between germline ends came to 15 bases. The CDR3 extends over 15 amino acids. In nucleotides, the CDR3 is TGTGCCAGCAGCGTCCAAATCGGGGTGGCAGAGACCCAGTACTTC. Its translation: CASSVQIGVAETQYF.

The chain carries TRBV6-1 and TRBJ1-2; D might be TRBD1 (5 bases). Trimming removed 2 bases at V and 7 bases at J, with 11 bases between. This CDR3 comprises 13 residues. Per germline, CDR1 MNHNS and CDR2 SASEGT. The CDR3 region has the DNA TGTGCCAGCAGTGAAAAGGGGTGGGCTGGCTACACCTTC. Amino acid sequence: CASSEKGWAGYTF.

The rearrangement uses TRBV10-2 and TRBJ2-1; 7 bases align to TRBD2. Trimming took 2 bases from V and 4 from J; bases not matched to a gene: 2. This CDR3 region has 14 residues. Germline V gives CDR1 WSHSY, CDR2 SAAADI. The CDR3: CASSEGGEYNEQFF. The CDR3 DNA sequence: TGCGCCAGCAGTGAGGGGGGGGAGTACAATGAGCAGTTCTTC.

The chain combines TRBV15 with TRBJ2-5; perhaps TRBD2 as D (5 bases). The CDR3 totals 15 residues. V was trimmed by 1 base and J by 2 bases, leaving 11 bases between them. CDR1 and CDR2 from the germline V gene are LNHNV and YYDKDF (reference sequence). CDR3 loop: CATSRAPWEQETQYF. The CDR3 region has the DNA TGTGCCACCAGCAGAGCCCCATGGGAGCAAGAGACCCAGTACTTC.

The V call is TRBV5-6, the J call TRBJ2-2; D is unresolved. The length of the CDR3 is 13 residues. Trimming pared 2 bases from V and 5 bases from J, leaving 7 bases between. The germline CDR1 and CDR2 sequences are SGHDT and YYEEEE. Written as DNA, the CDR3 is TGTGCCAGCAGCTTCTCTAGAACCGGGGAGCTGTTTTTT. Protein: CASSFSRTGELFF.

This clone has just one count. CDR3 bases: TGTGCCAGCACTCACCAGGGCACAGGGGGTAACTATGGCTACACCTTC. Protein product: CASTHQGTGGNYGYTF. V usage is TRBV6-6 and J usage is TRBJ1-2, with 8 bases fitting TRBD1. V trimming: 7 bases; J trimming: 1 base; junction bases outside the gene matches: 11. The CDR3 has 16 residues. Looked up from germline, CDR1 is MNHNY and CDR2 is SVGAGI (reference sequence).

The chain recombines TRBV25-1 with TRBJ2-5; 9 nucleotides agree with TRBD1. The V gene end was trimmed by 1 base and the J gene end by 5 bases; junction bases not matched to a gene: 5. Germline loops: CDR1 MGHDK, CDR2 SYGVNS. The CDR3 has 15 residues. The CDR3 is CASSEWGQGFETQYF. DNA for the CDR3: TGTGCCAGCAGTGAATGGGGACAGGGCTTTGAGACCCAGTACTTC. The full variable domain, with the rest looked up from reference TRBV25-1 and TRBJ2-5, is EADIYQTPRYLVIGTGKKITLECSQTMGHDKMYWYQQDPGMELHLIHYSYGVNSTEKGDLSSESTVSRIRTEHFPLTLESARPSHTSQYLCASSEWGQGFETQYFGPGTRLLVL.

This clone was counted between two and nine times. The rearrangement joins TRBV15 to TRBJ2-1, with 10 bases matching TRBD2. The CDR3 is made up of 16 amino acids. The ends lost 3 bases at V and 6 bases at J; junction bases unmatched: 8. CDR1 is LNHNV and CDR2 is YYDKDF in the germline V gene (reference sequence). CDR3 amino acids: CATSSVSGGAGNEQFF. DNA for the CDR3: TGTGCCACCAGCAGCGTGAGCGGGGGGGCCGGCAATGAGCAGTTCTTC. The entire variable domain, with the rest obtained from reference TRBV15 and TRBJ2-1, is as follows: DAMVIQNPRYQVTQFGKPVTLSCSQTLNHNVMYWYQQKSSQAPKLLFHYYDKDFNNEADTPDNFQSRRPNTSFCFLDIRSPGLGDTAMYLCATSSVSGGAGNEQFFGPGTRLTVL.

This chain joins TRBV6-5 and TRBJ1-1; D remains unclear. Trimming shortened V by 2 bases and J by 4 bases, and 8 bases separated the two germline ends. The length of the CDR3 is 13 residues. The germline gives CDR1 MNHEY, CDR2 SVGAGI. Here the CDR3 DNA reads TGTGCCAGCAGTTACGAGGTAGGCACTGAAGCTTTCTTT. Its protein product is CASSYEVGTEAFF.

The J gene is TRBJ2-5, the V gene TRBV18, with D unclear. Between the trimmed V and J ends, which lost 5 bases and 5 bases, there was a span of 12 bases. Per germline, CDR1 KGHSH and CDR2 LQKENI. This CDR3 spans 13 amino acids. CDR3 region: CASSAEDGETQYF. The CDR3 region has the DNA TGTGCCAGCTCAGCAGAGGATGGGGAGACCCAGTACTTC.

This chain uses TRBV4-2 with TRBJ1-1, with 7 bases matching TRBD1. Germline CDR1 is LGHNA and CDR2 is YNFKEQ. This CDR3 contains 15 residues. With V trimmed by 4 bases and J by 4 bases, 9 bases remained unmatched. The CDR3 DNA follows: TGTGCCAGCAGCCGCTCCACAGGGGTCCTCACTGAAGCTTTCTTT. This gives the protein CASSRSTGVLTEAFF.

The rearrangement links TRBV27 to TRBJ2-1, with TRBD1 identical over 9 bases. This CDR3 is built from 16 residues. After removal of 3 bases from V and 7 bases from J, the junction contained 10 bases not matched to a gene. The V gene's germline CDR1 is MNHEY and CDR2 SMNVEV (reference sequence). CDR3 nucleotides: TGTGCCAGCAGTTTTCACACTCGGGACAGGGTTAATGAGCAGTTCTTC. This sequence encodes CASSFHTRDRVNEQFF.